This TCR beta chain emerged from a study of T cell responses to AZD1222 COVID-19 vaccine. Whole-study results and caveats: Possibly, clonal diversity was underestimated; donors were largely white British and included more females.

The germline V gene encodes CDR1 SGHRS and CDR2 YFSETQ. The CDR3 has 12 residues. The V gene lost 4 bases and the J gene lost 8 bases, with 12 bases spanning the gap. This clone is a singleton in its sample. Its antigen is currently unknown. The method was immunoSEQ multiplex PCR; TCRdb's version includes in-frame clones alone and lacks a portion of them. The data contain roughly 170,000 clones, over 75% of them singletons. The chain employs TRBV5-1 and TRBJ1-2, with D perhaps matching TRBD1 (5 bases). The TCR originated in an adult in good health. Sequenced here: peripheral blood, sampled on day 0 of AZD1222 vaccination. The CDR3 DNA follows: TGCGCCAGCAGCGCCGACCGGGACGGCTACACCTTC. Amino acids: CASSADRDGYTF.